The 29 T cell receptor beta chains below come from one sample, sequenced in a study of cytomegalovirus exposure and HLA in healthy donors. Generated by immunoSEQ multiplex PCR, the TCRdb table keeps only in-frame clones and is missing some. The data show about 200,000 clones, 83% seen once. The sample taken for sequencing was PBMCs. These receptors all stem from a woman between 18 and 29 years old in good health and CMV-seronegative.

The chain is built from TRBV5-6 and TRBJ2-3; 8 nucleotides match TRBD2. V lost 2 bases and J lost 7; bases outside the gene matches: 9. The germline V gene has CDR1 SGHDT and CDR2 YYEEEE. The CDR3 sequence is 15 residues long. CDR3 sequence (DNA): TGTGCCAGCAGCTTCCTCAGCGGGGGAGGACATACGCAGTATTTT. Protein product: CASSFLSGGGHTQYF.

The V and J genes are TRBV27 and TRBJ1-5; 7 nucleotides agree with TRBD1. Trimming took 5 bases from V and 3 from J; bases not matched to a gene: 13. This CDR3 is built from 17 residues. Germline CDR1 MNHEY, CDR2 SMNVEV (reference sequence). The CDR3 bases are TGTGCCAGCAGTCTTTCTCCTGAGACAGGGATCAATCAGCCCCAGCATTTT. Its translation: CASSLSPETGINQPQHF.

This clone was observed at least ten times. The V call is TRBV29-1, the J call TRBJ1-2; 7 bases fit TRBD1. V was clipped by 7 bases and J by 6 bases; unmatched bases: 2. This CDR3 is built from 10 residues. The germline CDR1 and CDR2 sequences are SQVTM and ANQGSEA. CDR3 coding DNA: TGCAGCGCAGGGGGGGATGGCTACACCTTC. Translating it yields CSAGGDGYTF.

This clone was detected a few times. The rearrangement uses TRBV30 and TRBJ1-2; 8 nucleotides match TRBD1. Germline lookup yields CDR1 GTSNPN and CDR2 SVGIG (reference sequence). V trimming: 1 base; J trimming: 1 base; junction bases outside the gene matches: 5. This CDR3 is built from 15 residues. This CDR3 reads CAWSEQGGINYGYTF. DNA of the CDR3: TGTGCCTGGAGTGAACAGGGGGGGATTAACTATGGCTACACCTTC.

The V gene is TRBV6-5, the J gene TRBJ1-2, with no clear D. Trimming left V 6 bases short and J 1 base short, with 9 bases between. Germline-derived CDR1 and CDR2 are MNHEY and SVGAGI. The CDR3 has 13 amino acids. The CDR3 DNA reads TGTGCCAGCAGCACACAGTTTAACTATGGCTACACCTTC. As protein: CASSTQFNYGYTF.

V is TRBV28 and J is TRBJ1-2; 11 bases match TRBD1. The CDR3 spans 14 residues. V shed 5 bases, J shed 8 bases, and the junction held 7 bases outside the gene matches. Germline values: CDR1 MDHEN, CDR2 SYDVKM. Written as DNA, the CDR3 is TGTGCCAGCAGTAAGGACAGGGGGCAAAACGGCTACACCTTC. Residues: CASSKDRGQNGYTF.

V and J are TRBV11-2 and TRBJ1-6; D is unresolved. V was pared by 5 bases and J by 4 bases, with 6 bases between. CDR1 and CDR2 (germline): SGHAT, FQNNGV. This CDR3 is built from 13 residues. The CDR3 here is CASSAPYNSPLHF. As DNA, the CDR3 is TGTGCCAGCAGCGCCCCATATAATTCACCCCTCCACTTT.

This clone was observed a handful of times. The gene calls are TRBV4-1 and TRBJ2-1, with 15 bases fitting TRBD2. The CDR3 covers 17 residues. V lost 2 bases, J lost 7 bases, and 6 bases stayed unmatched. CDR1 and CDR2 from the germline V gene are MGHRA and YSYEKL. In DNA form, the CDR3 reads TGCGCCAGCAGCCAACACGGGACTAGCGGGGGGCAGAATGAGCAGTTCTTC. As protein: CASSQHGTSGGQNEQFF.

The gene calls are TRBV2 and TRBJ2-5, with 13 nucleotides matching TRBD2. The CDR3 length is 18 residues. V lost 3 bases to trimming and J lost 4 bases; unmatched junction nucleotides: 11. CDR1 and CDR2 (germline): SNHLY, FYNNEI. The CDR3 loop reads CASSDDTSGRGSGETQYF. Written as DNA, the CDR3 is TGTGCCAGCAGTGACGACACTAGCGGGAGGGGCTCTGGAGAGACCCAGTACTTC.

This clone was counted only a few times. J is TRBJ1-2 and V is TRBV6-5, with 8 bases lining up with TRBD1. The germline V gene encodes CDR1 MNHEY and CDR2 SVGAGI. The trim removed 11 bases at V and 8 bases at J, leaving 13 bases unmatched. CDR3 size: 13 residues. CDR3 nucleotides: TGTGCCTCTCGGGAGGCAGGGGGCTGGGGCTACACCTTC. It translates to CASREAGGWGYTF.

The chain carries TRBV6-6 and TRBJ1-4; a weak D match, TRBD1 (6 bases). Germline V gives CDR1 MNHNY, CDR2 SVGAGI (reference sequence). V lost 4 bases and J lost 7, with 10 bases in between. This CDR3 spans 13 amino acids. CDR3 residues: CASSFTGSEKLFF. CDR3 DNA: TGTGCCAGCAGTTTTACAGGGAGTGAAAAACTGTTTTTT.

V gene TRBV30 combines with J gene TRBJ1-2; D perhaps matches TRBD1 (5 bases). V was shortened by 2 bases and J by 2 bases, with 12 bases between the two germline ends. CDR1 is GTSNPN and CDR2 is SVGIG in the germline V gene (reference sequence). The CDR3 is 14 residues long. The DNA for the CDR3 is TGTGCCTGGAGTCCTTTCGACAGCAACTATGGCTACACCTTC. This codes for CAWSPFDSNYGYTF.

In this sample, this clone turned up a few times. This sequence joins TRBV4-2 and TRBJ2-7; D is unresolved. This CDR3 has 11 residues. In germline, CDR1 is LGHNA, CDR2 YNFKEQ. Trimming shortened V by 0 bases and J by 7 bases, and 4 bases separated the two germline ends. The CDR3, as DNA: TGTGCCAGCAGCCAAGATCGGGAGCAGTACTTC. Translation: CASSQDREQYF.

A single count supports this clone. The rearrangement links TRBV30 to TRBJ1-2; D is possibly TRBD1 (5 bases). With 6 bases removed from V and 2 bases from J, the gap between germline ends came to 13 bases. Germline values: CDR1 GTSNPN, CDR2 SVGIG (reference sequence). The CDR3 sequence is 13 residues long. The CDR3 here is CACERGLNYGYTF. Written as DNA, the CDR3 is TGTGCCTGCGAGCGGGGGTTAAACTATGGCTACACCTTC.

Judged by abundance, this clone is medium-sized. The chain employs TRBV6-1 and TRBJ1-5, with 8 bases aligning to TRBD1. CDR1 and CDR2 from the germline V gene are MNHNS and SASEGT. Trimming cost V 6 bases and J 5 bases; bases outside gene matches: 9. CDR3 length: 15 residues. The CDR3 protein is CASRGQERVDQPQHF. CDR3 in DNA: TGTGCCAGCAGGGGACAGGAAAGGGTAGATCAGCCCCAGCATTTT.

The rearrangement joins TRBV7-2 to TRBJ2-7, with D possibly TRBD2 on 6 matching bases. From germline, CDR1 is SGHTA and CDR2 FQGNSA. The V and J ends lost 1 base and 3 bases respectively, with 13 bases between them. The CDR3 sequence is 15 residues long. The CDR3 here is CASSLGDFQLYEQYF. CDR3 DNA: TGTGCCAGCAGCTTAGGGGACTTTCAACTCTACGAGCAGTACTTC.

J is TRBJ1-2 and V is TRBV6-1; 7 positions match TRBD1. V lost 4 bases and J lost 8; bases outside the gene matches: 10. The CDR3 totals 14 residues. The germline V gene encodes CDR1 MNHNS and CDR2 SASEGT. The CDR3 protein is CASSGGQALGGYTF. The DNA for the CDR3 is TGTGCCAGCAGTGGTGGACAGGCCCTCGGGGGCTACACCTTC.

The chain combines TRBV11-2 with TRBJ1-1, with 8 bases lining up with TRBD1. The CDR3 loop spans 16 amino acids. The V gene's germline CDR1 is SGHAT and CDR2 FQNNGV. The trim removed 1 base at V and 5 bases at J, leaving 9 bases unmatched. This CDR3 is CASSLARGQRGTEAFF. The CDR3 DNA reads as TGTGCCAGCAGCTTAGCCAGGGGGCAGCGGGGAACTGAAGCTTTCTTT.

This chain uses TRBV6-1 with TRBJ1-3; possibly TRBD1 for D (5 bases). Germline loops: CDR1 MNHNS, CDR2 SASEGT. The CDR3 has 14 amino acids. The CDR3 sequence is CAIWGSSSGNTIYF. The CDR3, as DNA: TGTGCTATTTGGGGGTCTTCGTCTGGAAACACCATATATTTT.

The rearrangement links TRBV28 to TRBJ2-1, with 7 bases that match TRBD2. Germline V gene lookup returns CDR1 MDHEN and CDR2 SYDVKM. This CDR3 has 13 amino acids. Trimming took 6 bases from V and 6 from J; bases not matched to a gene: 5. Written as DNA, the CDR3 is TGTGCCAGCAGCACCGGGACTACCAATGAGCAGTTCTTC. Encoded protein: CASSTGTTNEQFF.

The chain joins TRBV4-2 to TRBJ1-2, with D hard to call. V was trimmed by 0 bases and J by 6 bases, leaving 14 bases between them. The CDR3 runs to 15 residues. Germline V gene sequence: CDR1 LGHNA, CDR2 YNFKEQ. This CDR3 reads CASSQDVPSRHGYTF. The CDR3 DNA reads TGTGCCAGCAGCCAAGATGTTCCTTCCCGGCATGGCTACACCTTC.

The gene calls are TRBV7-9 and TRBJ1-2; TRBD1 might be the D (5 bases). This CDR3 has 13 residues. Germline V gene lookup returns CDR1 SEHNR and CDR2 FQNEAQ (reference sequence). Trimming took 5 bases from V and 8 from J, leaving 15 bases between them. In nucleotides, the CDR3 is TGTGCCAGCAGCGTAGGGGACGGAAGGGGCTACACCTTC. Translated, it gives CASSVGDGRGYTF.

This sequence joins TRBV28 and TRBJ1-1, with unresolved D. V gave up 2 bases and J gave up 2 bases, with 9 bases separating them. The CDR3 extends over 14 amino acids. Per the germline V gene, CDR1 is MDHEN and CDR2 is SYDVKM. The CDR3 DNA reads as TGTGCCAGCAGTTTACCGATTCTTAACACTGAAGCTTTCTTT. This codes for CASSLPILNTEAFF.

The gene calls are TRBV2 and TRBJ1-6; a weak D match, TRBD1 (5 bases). With 3 bases removed from V and 9 bases from J, the gap between germline ends came to 15 bases. The CDR3 length is 15 residues. In germline, CDR1 is SNHLY, CDR2 FYNNEI. This CDR3 is CASSDPREKVSPLHF. For the CDR3, the DNA is TGTGCCAGCAGTGATCCCAGGGAAAAGGTTTCACCCCTCCACTTT. The entire variable domain, with the rest obtained from reference TRBV2 and TRBJ1-6, is as follows: EPEVTQTPSHQVTQMGQEVILRCVPISNHLYFYWYRQILGQKVEFLVSFYNNEISEKSEIFDDQFSVERPDGSNFTLKIRSTKLEDSAMYFCASSDPREKVSPLHFGNGTRLTVT.

Written as DNA, the CDR3 is TGTGCCAGCAGCGTGACAGGGGGGAACGGCAATCAGCCCCAGCATTTT. This translates into CASSVTGGNGNQPQHF. The chain carries TRBV9 and TRBJ1-5, with 9 bases identical to TRBD1. This CDR3 contains 16 residues. J was trimmed by 2 bases and V by 2 bases; bases with no gene match: 5. Germline V gene data show CDR1 as SGDLS and CDR2 as YYNGEE.

This clone appeared a single time. The V and J genes are TRBV7-3 and TRBJ1-2; D is unclear. CDR3 size: 14 residues. Trimming took off 6 bases at V and 0 bases at J, with 11 bases between the two ends. CDR1 and CDR2 (germline): SGHTA, FQGTGA. CDR3 in DNA: TGTGCCAGCAGTGGCAGACAAGCTAACTATGGCTACACCTTC. Protein: CASSGRQANYGYTF. Complete variable domain (other parts from reference TRBV7-3 and TRBJ1-2): GAGVSQTPSNKVTEKGKYVELRCDPISGHTALYWYRQSLGQGPEFLIYFQGTGAADDSGLPNDRFFAVRPEGSVSTLKIQRTERGDSAVYLCASSGRQANYGYTFGSGTRLTVV.

The CDR3 nucleotides read TGTGCCAGTGGTTTCGGAGGCCCAGCCTACGAGCAGTACTTC. As protein: CASGFGGPAYEQYF. J is TRBJ2-7 and V is TRBV19, with TRBD2 as a possible D gene (5 bases). CDR1 and CDR2 from the germline V gene are LNHDA and SQIVND (reference sequence). The CDR3 is 14 residues long. Trimming removed 8 bases at V and 2 bases at J, with 16 bases between. The whole variable domain, remainder taken from reference TRBV19 and TRBJ2-7, is DGGITQSPKYLFRKEGQNVTLSCEQNLNHDAMYWYRQDPGQGLRLIYYSQIVNDFQKGDIAEGYSVSREKKESFPLTVTSAQKNPTAFYLCASGFGGPAYEQYFGPGTRLTVT.

The chain recombines TRBV29-1 with TRBJ1-3; the D gene is possibly TRBD1 (5 bases). Between the trimmed V and J ends, which lost 5 bases and 2 bases, there was a span of 13 bases. This CDR3 is built from 14 residues. Per germline, CDR1 SQVTM and CDR2 ANQGSEA. CDR3 sequence (DNA): TGCAGCGTTATCGATACAGGCACTGGAAACACCATATATTTT. Amino acids: CSVIDTGTGNTIYF.

This clone was seen only once. The rearrangement links TRBV28 to TRBJ1-3; 7 nucleotides line up with TRBD1. Trimming removed 9 bases from V and 1 base from J; junction bases left unmatched: 6. The CDR3 consists of 14 residues. In germline, CDR1 is MDHEN, CDR2 SYDVKM. As DNA, the CDR3 is TGTGCCAGTTCTAAGGGGGCGTCTGGAAACACCATATATTTT. It codes for CASSKGASGNTIYF. Full variable domain (rest looked up from reference TRBV28 and TRBJ1-3): DVKVTQSSRYLVKRTGEKVFLECVQDMDHENMFWYRQDPGLGLRLIYFSYDVKMKEKGDIPEGYSVSREKKERFSLILESASTNQTSMYLCASSKGASGNTIYFGEGSWLTVV.